This T cell receptor (beta chain) derives from a study of blood T cells in healthy people across ages. The donors, healthy Caucasians from Russia, were aged about 6 to 95. Each individual donor underwent a draw of approximately 10 milliliters of peripheral blood. It was with a sample-barcoded 5' primer and a J-beta primer mix that a second PCR of about 7 to 12 cycles was run. TCRdb analysed the 5' RACE reads with MiXCR anew, one entry per CDR3 protein. In the table there are approximately 810,000 distinct CDR3 sequences, more than 25% of which are singletons. Germline lookup yields CDR1 MDHEN and CDR2 SYDVKM. Germline trimming cut 3 bases from V and 7 bases from J; bases unmatched to any gene: 11. The CDR3 loop spans 15 amino acids. This clonotype was counted between two and nine times. Its specificity is not known. Notes on the study in general: The long-lived group displayed more naive CD4+ cells, plus higher diversity, than the aged donors did. The CMV status of each donor remained undetermined, and this could have confounded shifts in expanded clonotypes.

This rearrangement joins TRBV28 to TRBJ2-5, with 7 nucleotides matching TRBD1. Sequencing was performed on blood. This TCR derives from an elderly woman in good health. The CDR3 DNA follows: TGTGCCAGCAGTTTTACCGGGACAGAAGGTGGGACCCAGTACTTC. Translation gives CASSFTGTEGGTQYF.